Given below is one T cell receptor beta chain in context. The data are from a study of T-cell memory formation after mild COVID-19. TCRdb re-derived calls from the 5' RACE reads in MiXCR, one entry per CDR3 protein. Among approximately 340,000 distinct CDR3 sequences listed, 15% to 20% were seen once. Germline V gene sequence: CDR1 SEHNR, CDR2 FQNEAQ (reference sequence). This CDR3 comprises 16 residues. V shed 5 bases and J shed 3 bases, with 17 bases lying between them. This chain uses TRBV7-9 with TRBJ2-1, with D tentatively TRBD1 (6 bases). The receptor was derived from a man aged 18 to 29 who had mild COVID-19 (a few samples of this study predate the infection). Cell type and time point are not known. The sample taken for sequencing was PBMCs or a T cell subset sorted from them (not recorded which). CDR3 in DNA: TGTGCCAGCAGCCCCCGGGCAAGGGGGAACTACAATGAGCAGTTCTTC. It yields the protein CASSPRARGNYNEQFF. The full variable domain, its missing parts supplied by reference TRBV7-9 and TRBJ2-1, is DTGVSQNPRHKITKRGQNVTFRCDPISEHNRLYWYRQTLGQGPEFLTYFQNEAQLEKSRLLSDRFSAERPKGSFSTLEIQRTEQGDSAMYLCASSPRARGNYNEQFFGPGTRLTVL.